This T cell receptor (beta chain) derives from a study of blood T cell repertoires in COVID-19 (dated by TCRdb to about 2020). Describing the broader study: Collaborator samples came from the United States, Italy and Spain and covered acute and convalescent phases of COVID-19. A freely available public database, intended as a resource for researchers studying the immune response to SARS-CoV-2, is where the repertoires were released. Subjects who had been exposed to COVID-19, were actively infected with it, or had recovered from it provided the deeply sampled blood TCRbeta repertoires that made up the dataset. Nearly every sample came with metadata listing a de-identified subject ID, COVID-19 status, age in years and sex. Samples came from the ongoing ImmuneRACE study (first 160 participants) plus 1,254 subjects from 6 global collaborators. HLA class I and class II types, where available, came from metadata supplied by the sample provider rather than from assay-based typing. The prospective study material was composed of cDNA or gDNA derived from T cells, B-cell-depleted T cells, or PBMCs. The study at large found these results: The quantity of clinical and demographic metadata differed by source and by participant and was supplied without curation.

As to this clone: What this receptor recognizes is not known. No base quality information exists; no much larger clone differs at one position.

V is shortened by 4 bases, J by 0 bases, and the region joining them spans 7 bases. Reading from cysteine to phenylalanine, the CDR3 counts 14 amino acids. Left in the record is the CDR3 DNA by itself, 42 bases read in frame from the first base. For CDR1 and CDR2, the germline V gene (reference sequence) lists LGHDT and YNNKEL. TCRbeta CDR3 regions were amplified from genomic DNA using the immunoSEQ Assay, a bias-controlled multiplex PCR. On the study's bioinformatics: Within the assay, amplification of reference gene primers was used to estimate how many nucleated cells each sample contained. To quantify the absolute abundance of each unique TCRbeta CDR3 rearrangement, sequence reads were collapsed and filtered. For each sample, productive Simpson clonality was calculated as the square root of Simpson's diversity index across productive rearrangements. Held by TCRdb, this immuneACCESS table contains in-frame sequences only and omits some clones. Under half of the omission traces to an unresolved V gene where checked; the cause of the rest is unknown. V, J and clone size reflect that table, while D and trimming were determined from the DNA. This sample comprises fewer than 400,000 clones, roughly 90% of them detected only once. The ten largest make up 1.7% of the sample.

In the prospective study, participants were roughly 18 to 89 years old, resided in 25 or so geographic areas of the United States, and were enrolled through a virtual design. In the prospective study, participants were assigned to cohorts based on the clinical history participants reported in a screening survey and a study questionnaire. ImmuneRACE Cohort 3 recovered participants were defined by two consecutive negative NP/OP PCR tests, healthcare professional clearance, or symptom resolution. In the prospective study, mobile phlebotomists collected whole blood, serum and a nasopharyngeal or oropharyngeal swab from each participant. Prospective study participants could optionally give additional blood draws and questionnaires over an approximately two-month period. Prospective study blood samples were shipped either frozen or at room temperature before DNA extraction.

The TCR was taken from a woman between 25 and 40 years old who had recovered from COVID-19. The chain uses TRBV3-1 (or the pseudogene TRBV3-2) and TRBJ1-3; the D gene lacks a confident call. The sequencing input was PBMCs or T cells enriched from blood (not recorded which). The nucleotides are TGTGCCAGCAGCCCCACAGACTCTGGAAACACCATATATTTT. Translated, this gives CASSPTDSGNTIYF.